The clone carrying this T cell receptor beta chain was observed at least ten times. These data originate in a study of CD8+CD57+ T cells in acquired aplastic anemia. In the study overall: An average of roughly 2.9 ug of DNA was obtained from sorted CD4+ and CD8+ cells.

Template material for TCR beta VDJ and CDR3 profiling consisted of genomic DNA. MiXCR, run by TCRdb on the reads, gives a single entry per CDR3 protein. The data show about 420,000 distinct CDR3 sequences, about 70% seen once. J was trimmed by 5 bases and V by 6 bases; bases with no gene match: 3. Per the germline V gene, CDR1 is SQVTM and CDR2 is ANQGSEA. This CDR3 has 11 amino acids. The sequencing sample was made of sorted CD4+, CD8+, or CD8+CD57+ T cells (not recorded which) from PBMCs. The clonotype was recovered from a human donor in good health, serving as a control. The gene calls are TRBV29-1 and TRBJ2-7; 8 bases are shared with TRBD1. The CDR3 DNA sequence: TGCAGCGTGGACAGGGTGAACGAGCAGTACTTC. Amino acid sequence: CSVDRVNEQYF.